The text below deals with one T cell receptor beta chain. This entry belongs to a study of blood T cell repertoires in COVID-19. Overall study: The samples span acute and convalescent COVID-19 from the United States, Italy and Spain. PBMCs, B-cell-depleted T cells, or T cells provided the cDNA or gDNA that made up the material.

The J segment lost 7 bases and the V segment lost 5 bases, leaving 11 bases of the junction unmatched. The CDR3 is 15 residues long. Germline values: CDR1 MNHEY, CDR2 SMNVEV (reference sequence). Per the study methods: Scientists estimated how many nucleated cells there were by amplifying reference gene primers. Sequencing was performed with immunoSEQ multiplex PCR; in TCRdb, only in-frame clones are kept and a portion is missing. V and J calls and clone size are given by that table; D and trimming were obtained from the DNA. This sample yields about 190,000 clones, of which 70% to 80% are seen a single time; roughly 12% belongs to the top ten.

The sample was peripheral blood. This clonotype was obtained from a woman between 50 and 59 years old with acute or convalescent COVID-19. The J gene is TRBJ2-1, the V gene TRBV27; 7 nucleotides match TRBD1. CDR3 nucleotides: TGTGCCAGCAGTCGCCAATACCCCAGGGGGAATGAGCAGTTCTTC. Translating gives CASSRQYPRGNEQFF.